This paragraph covers one TCR beta chain sequence. Its antigen is not known. The CDR3 runs 14 residues. CDR1 and CDR2 from the germline V gene are MNHEY and SVGAGI. This sample stems from a study of identical twins. Study observations and caveats: Out-of-frame sharing of TCR alpha in monozygotic twins was underestimated by models. Its conclusions, products of cross-sectional statistical analysis, did not come from following the same donors.

Template switching created a universal primer site, and the cDNA included unique molecular identifiers. MiXCR was run by TCRdb on the 5' RACE reads, yielding one entry per CDR3 protein. Among roughly 1,500,000 distinct CDR3 sequences listed, less than 35% were seen once. The J gene is TRBJ2-1, the V gene TRBV6-5, with a weak D call TRBD2 (5 bases). The DNA end is a closer match to TRBJ2-7, so the J assignment may be wrong. This clonotype originated in a newborn girl in good health. Input material: cord blood. The CDR3 spells CASKGLASYNEQYF. The CDR3, as DNA: TGTGCCAGCAAAGGGCTAGCCTCCTACAATGAGCAGTACTTC.